The 22 T cell receptor beta chains below were found in one sample sequenced in a study of technical replicates of blood from a handful of donors. Using immunoSEQ multiplex PCR, the repertoire was profiled, and TCRdb retains in-frame clones only, with some absent. This table holds under 90,000 clones, roughly 98% found once. Material: T cells isolated from PBMCs. These receptors all come from a human donor in good health.

This clone was seen a single time. The V gene is TRBV25-1, the J gene TRBJ1-1; 11 bases match TRBD1. The germline CDR1 and CDR2 sequences are MGHDK and SYGVNS. The J segment lost 3 bases and the V segment lost 4 bases, leaving 10 bases of the junction unmatched. The CDR3 sequence is 17 residues long. In nucleotides, the CDR3 is TGTGCCAGCAGTGGCCGGGACAGGGGGTTTTCGGACACTGAAGCTTTCTTT. Its protein is CASSGRDRGFSDTEAFF.

The chain recombines TRBV4-1 with TRBJ2-3, with 11 bases fitting TRBD2. The CDR3 is 16 amino acids. V lost 0 bases and J lost 4; bases outside the gene matches: 3. From germline, CDR1 is MGHRA and CDR2 YSYEKL. The CDR3 sequence: CASSQDSGGAPDTQYF. CDR3 DNA sequence: TGCGCCAGCAGCCAAGATAGCGGGGGGGCCCCAGATACGCAGTATTTT.

The chain recombines TRBV7-3 with TRBJ2-3, with D perhaps TRBD1 (5 bases). The CDR3 contains 13 residues. V was shortened by 2 bases and J by 6 bases, with 9 bases between the two germline ends. Germline lookup yields CDR1 SGHTA and CDR2 FQGTGA. In nucleotides, the CDR3 is TGTGCCAGCAGCTTAGTCAGGGCGGATACGCAGTATTTT. It codes for CASSLVRADTQYF. Filled out from reference TRBV7-3 and TRBJ2-3, the complete variable domain reads GAGVSQTPSNKVTEKGKYVELRCDPISGHTALYWYRQSLGQGPEFLIYFQGTGAADDSGLPNDRFFAVRPEGSVSTLKIQRTERGDSAVYLCASSLVRADTQYFGPGTRLTVL.

This clone was picked up one time. The chain uses TRBV12-5 and TRBJ2-7, with 10 bases that match TRBD1. V lost 6 bases, J lost 5 bases, and 7 bases stayed unmatched. Germline V gives CDR1 LGHNT, CDR2 FRNRAP. The CDR3 totals 14 residues. The CDR3 region is CASGLGQGVNEQYF. CDR3 DNA: TGTGCTAGTGGCCTTGGACAGGGGGTCAACGAGCAGTACTTC.

This clone was seen just once. The chain recombines TRBV6-1 with TRBJ1-5, with D perhaps TRBD1 (5 bases). The V end lost 2 bases, the J end lost 5 bases, and 10 bases lay between the germline ends. The germline CDR1 and CDR2 sequences are MNHNS and SASEGT. This CDR3 is 14 amino acids long. CDR3 sequence reads: CASSERGDDQPQHF. The CDR3, as DNA: TGTGCCAGCAGTGAACGGGGGGACGATCAGCCCCAGCATTTT.

The sample holds one count of this clone. The rearrangement joins TRBV27 to TRBJ1-1, with TRBD1 matching over 7 bases. Trimming took 5 bases from V and 1 from J; bases not matched to a gene: 1. CDR1 MNHEY and CDR2 SMNVEV come from the germline V gene (reference sequence). The CDR3 length is 13 residues. CDR3 sequence reads: CASSPGGNTEAFF. CDR3 coding DNA: TGTGCCAGCAGTCCAGGGGGGAACACTGAAGCTTTCTTT.

The V and J genes are TRBV4-1 and TRBJ1-2, with TRBD1 identical over 7 bases. The CDR3 sequence is 14 residues long. V lost 4 bases, J lost 6 bases, and 8 bases stayed unmatched. Per germline, CDR1 MGHRA and CDR2 YSYEKL. CDR3 region: CASSRGGTEDGYTF. DNA of the CDR3: TGCGCCAGCAGCCGAGGTGGGACAGAAGATGGCTACACCTTC.

This clone was counted once. The CDR3 reads CASSPGGLTSYEQYF. In DNA form, the CDR3 reads TGTGCCAGCAGTCCGGGCGGGTTAACTTCCTACGAGCAGTACTTC. The rearrangement joins TRBV6-6 to TRBJ2-7; possible D gene TRBD2, 5 bases. From germline, CDR1 is MNHNY and CDR2 SVGAGI (reference sequence). The CDR3 length is 15 residues. Trimming left V 5 bases short and J 1 base short, with 15 bases between.

The rearrangement joins TRBV7-9 to TRBJ1-1, with 7 bases lining up with TRBD1. The germline V gene has CDR1 SEHNR and CDR2 FQNEAQ (reference sequence). This CDR3 contains 17 residues. After removal of 1 base from V and 3 bases from J, the junction contained 11 bases not matched to a gene. The CDR3 region has the DNA TGTGCCAGCAGCTTAGAGAGGGGGCCGGGCTACGACACTGAAGCTTTCTTT. Amino acids: CASSLERGPGYDTEAFF. The variable domain in full, completed from reference TRBV7-9 and TRBJ1-1, reads DTGVSQNPRHKITKRGQNVTFRCDPISEHNRLYWYRQTLGQGPEFLTYFQNEAQLEKSRLLSDRFSAERPKGSFSTLEIQRTEQGDSAMYLCASSLERGPGYDTEAFFGQGTRLTVV.

CDR3 coding DNA: TGTGCCAGCAGTTCATACAGCCCGCAGTTGGAGACCCAGTACTTC. Residues: CASSSYSPQLETQYF. V usage is TRBV28 and J usage is TRBJ2-5; unclear D gene. Germline V gene lookup returns CDR1 MDHEN and CDR2 SYDVKM. With 4 bases removed from V and 5 bases from J, the gap between germline ends came to 17 bases. This CDR3 has 15 amino acids.

J is TRBJ1-2 and V is TRBV5-1, with D possibly matching TRBD1 (5 bases). Germline CDR1 SGHRS, CDR2 YFSETQ. Trimming stripped 0 bases from V and 6 bases from J, with 18 bases between. The CDR3 loop spans 16 amino acids. The CDR3 here is CASSLVDSSVLNGYTF. The CDR3 DNA sequence: TGCGCCAGCAGCTTGGTTGACAGCAGCGTATTGAATGGCTACACCTTC.

The chain combines TRBV6-5 with TRBJ2-1; tentatively, D is TRBD2 (5 bases). Germline assignment: CDR1 MNHEY and CDR2 SVGAGI. This CDR3 is 14 amino acids long. The germline V and J ends were trimmed by 0 bases and 11 bases, with 14 bases remaining between them. CDR3 coding DNA: TGTGCCAGCAGTTACTCGAGAGGGAACAGAAAGCAGTTCTTC. It specifies CASSYSRGNRKQFF.

The gene calls are TRBV27 and TRBJ2-1, with 11 bases lining up with TRBD2. Trimming removed 5 bases from V and 8 bases from J; junction bases left unmatched: 8. CDR3 length: 15 residues. From germline, CDR1 is MNHEY and CDR2 SMNVEV (reference sequence). Here the CDR3 DNA reads TGTGCCAGCAGTCGAACTAGCGGGAGTTTGGATGAGCAGTTCTTC. Its protein product is CASSRTSGSLDEQFF.

CDR3 loop: CASSPGTMGLAFEQYF. The CDR3 region has the DNA TGTGCCAGCTCACCCGGGACAATGGGACTAGCATTCGAGCAGTACTTC. The chain carries TRBV18 and TRBJ2-7; the match to TRBD2 covers 9 bases. CDR3 length: 16 amino acids. Trimming took 3 bases from V and 6 from J; bases not matched to a gene: 12. The germline CDR1 and CDR2 sequences are KGHSH and LQKENI. Full variable domain (remainder filled in from reference TRBV18 and TRBJ2-7): NAGVMQNPRHLVRRRGQEARLRCSPMKGHSHVYWYRQLPEEGLKFMVYLQKENIIDESGMPKERFSAEFPKEGPSILRIQQVVRGDSAAYFCASSPGTMGLAFEQYFGPGTRLTVT.

V and J are TRBV5-6 and TRBJ1-5, with a weak D call TRBD1 (5 bases). The germline CDR1 and CDR2 sequences are SGHDT and YYEEEE. Between the trimmed V and J ends, which lost 0 bases and 7 bases, there was a span of 14 bases. The CDR3 extends over 15 amino acids. The CDR3 reads CASSLGPGVGQPQHF. The CDR3 region has the DNA TGTGCCAGCAGCTTGGGGCCGGGGGTTGGCCAGCCCCAGCATTTT.

The gene calls are TRBV5-6 and TRBJ2-1; 11 bases map to TRBD2. Germline V gene lookup returns CDR1 SGHDT and CDR2 YYEEEE. With V trimmed by 7 bases and J by 7 bases, 10 bases remained unmatched. CDR3 length equals 15 residues. CDR3 sequence reads: CASHLTSGVWNEQFF. Here the CDR3 DNA reads TGTGCCAGCCATCTGACTAGCGGGGTGTGGAATGAGCAGTTCTTC.

The rearrangement links TRBV7-9 to TRBJ2-1, with TRBD1 matching over 7 bases. The length of the CDR3 is 12 residues. V lost 5 bases, J lost 9 bases, and 4 bases stayed unmatched. CDR1 and CDR2 from the germline V gene are SEHNR and FQNEAQ (reference sequence). The CDR3 is CASSPPGGEQFF. DNA of the CDR3: TGTGCCAGCAGCCCTCCAGGGGGTGAGCAGTTCTTC.

The rearrangement joins TRBV7-9 to TRBJ1-5; 7 nucleotides align to TRBD1. CDR1 and CDR2 (germline): SEHNR, FQNEAQ (reference sequence). V lost 1 base, J lost 4 bases, and 10 bases stayed unmatched. The CDR3 is 17 amino acids. The CDR3 DNA sequence: TGTGCCAGCAGCTTAGGATGGGGGACAGATCTAAATCAGCCCCAGCATTTT. Its protein product is CASSLGWGTDLNQPQHF.

The genes are TRBV18 and TRBJ1-5; TRBD1 matches at 8 bases. The length of the CDR3 is 14 residues. Germline loops: CDR1 KGHSH, CDR2 LQKENI. Unmatched junction bases numbered 4, after V lost 3 bases and J lost 6 bases. CDR3 protein: CASSPDRGGQPQHF. In DNA form, the CDR3 reads TGTGCCAGCTCACCCGACAGGGGCGGTCAGCCCCAGCATTTT.

The chain carries TRBV27 and TRBJ2-1; the D is unclear. V was pared by 5 bases and J by 7 bases, with 12 bases between. The CDR3 totals 13 residues. Germline CDR1 and CDR2: MNHEY and SMNVEV (reference sequence). CDR3 nucleotides: TGTGCCAGCAGTCCCCCCCCCGGGAATGAGCAGTTCTTC. Amino acids: CASSPPPGNEQFF.

This rearrangement joins TRBV11-2 to TRBJ1-3, with D maybe TRBD1 (5 bases). Germline V gene sequence: CDR1 SGHAT, CDR2 FQNNGV. The ends were cut back, 2 bases at V and 0 bases at J, with 17 bases in the middle. CDR3 length: 18 amino acids. The DNA of the CDR3 is TGTGCCAGCAGCTTACAGGGCGCGGGACCGTACTCTGGAAACACCATATATTTT. It is translated as CASSLQGAGPYSGNTIYF. Variable domain in full (rest from reference TRBV11-2 and TRBJ1-3): EAGVAQSPRYKIIEKRQSVAFWCNPISGHATLYWYQQILGQGPKLLIQFQNNGVVDDSQLPKDRFSAERLKGVDSTLKIQPAKLEDSAVYLCASSLQGAGPYSGNTIYFGEGSWLTVV.

This chain uses TRBV5-1 with TRBJ2-5; the match to TRBD1 covers 8 bases. This CDR3 region has 13 residues. Germline V gene data show CDR1 as SGHRS and CDR2 as YFSETQ. Trimming removed 8 bases from V and 5 bases from J; junction bases left unmatched: 8. The CDR3 coding sequence is TGCGCCAGTGCCCAGGGGGCGGTGGAGACCCAGTACTTC. The encoded protein is CASAQGAVETQYF.